These 16 T cell receptor beta chains were all obtained from the same sample, sequenced in a study of blood T cell repertoires in COVID-19. Produced via immunoSEQ multiplex PCR; TCRdb's table is partial and in-frame only. The sample shows around 170,000 clones, about 87% of them seen only once. Sample: peripheral blood. The source is a woman aged 30 to 39 with acute or convalescent COVID-19.

This rearrangement joins TRBV27 to TRBJ2-3; 7 nucleotides align to TRBD2. Looked up from germline, CDR1 is MNHEY and CDR2 is SMNVEV (reference sequence). CDR3 length: 17 residues. The V gene end was trimmed by 1 base and the J gene end by 0 bases; junction bases not matched to a gene: 7. For the CDR3, the DNA is TGTGCCAGCAGTTTATACGGGACTACGTTCAGCACAGATACGCAGTATTTT. This sequence encodes CASSLYGTTFSTDTQYF.

The table lists this clone with a few counts. V usage is TRBV27 and J usage is TRBJ2-1; 7 bases line up with TRBD2. Trimming took 2 bases from V and 6 from J; bases not matched to a gene: 4. This CDR3 region has 14 residues. Germline loops: CDR1 MNHEY, CDR2 SMNVEV (reference sequence). The CDR3 loop is CASSLMREFNEQFF. The CDR3 nucleotides are TGTGCCAGCAGTTTAATGCGGGAGTTCAATGAGCAGTTCTTC.

The gene calls are TRBV14 and TRBJ2-2; no definite D call. Looked up from germline, CDR1 is SGHDN and CDR2 is FVKESK. V was trimmed by 0 bases and J by 5 bases, leaving 10 bases between them. CDR3 length: 15 residues. CDR3 DNA sequence: TGTGCCAGCAGCCAAGACCCCCGCCGGACCGGGGAGCTGTTTTTT. It specifies CASSQDPRRTGELFF.

This chain uses TRBV5-4 with TRBJ2-6; perhaps TRBD1 as D (7 bases). The CDR3 is 17 amino acids. V gave up 4 bases and J gave up 0 bases, with 14 bases separating them. The germline V gene has CDR1 SGHNT and CDR2 YYREEE (reference sequence). CDR3 residues: CASSPGQGGSGANVLTF. The CDR3 DNA reads as TGTGCCAGCAGCCCGGGGCAGGGGGGCTCTGGGGCCAACGTCCTGACTTTC.

This clone appeared a few times. The J gene is TRBJ2-7, the V gene TRBV4-1, with a tentative D call TRBD1 (8 bases). This CDR3 contains 14 residues. CDR1 is MGHRA and CDR2 is YSYEKL in the germline V gene. V was clipped by 4 bases and J by 7 bases, with 17 bases between them. The CDR3, as DNA: TGCGCCAGCAGCCCAATGGACAGGGAGGGAGAGCAGTACTTC. This translates into CASSPMDREGEQYF.

This rearrangement joins TRBV28 to TRBJ2-7; D possibly corresponds to TRBD2 (5 bases). Germline loops: CDR1 MDHEN, CDR2 SYDVKM. This CDR3 comprises 13 residues. V lost 5 bases, J lost 3 bases, and 11 bases lay in between. The CDR3 loop is CASSAGTLYEQYF. The CDR3 nucleotides read TGTGCCAGCAGTGCGGGTACCCTCTACGAGCAGTACTTC.

This clone was counted a single time. This chain links TRBV18 with TRBJ2-1, with 8 bases fitting TRBD2. In germline, CDR1 is KGHSH, CDR2 LQKENI. J was trimmed by 10 bases and V by 3 bases; bases with no gene match: 5. The CDR3 loop spans 13 amino acids. The CDR3 sequence is CASSPPGREEQFF. The DNA for the CDR3 is TGTGCCAGCTCACCCCCCGGGAGGGAAGAGCAGTTCTTC.

This clone has more than one count but fewer than ten. The chain joins TRBV27 to TRBJ2-7, with 13 bases lining up with TRBD2. CDR3 length: 14 residues. The germline CDR1 and CDR2 sequences are MNHEY and SMNVEV (reference sequence). V trimming: 8 bases; J trimming: 2 bases; junction bases outside the gene matches: 3. The CDR3 protein is CASRTSGSPYEQYF. The CDR3 DNA reads as TGTGCCAGCCGGACTAGCGGGAGTCCCTACGAGCAGTACTTC.

V gene TRBV5-1 combines with J gene TRBJ2-5, with 9 nucleotides matching TRBD1. CDR3 length equals 15 residues. The V gene's germline CDR1 is SGHRS and CDR2 YFSETQ. V gave up 4 bases and J gave up 3 bases; unmatched junction bases: 7. The CDR3 bases are TGCGCCAGCAGCCGCGGTACAGGGGGCGAAGAGACCCAGTACTTC. It yields the protein CASSRGTGGEETQYF.

This clone was observed once. The rearrangement uses TRBV23-1 and TRBJ1-2; 9 bases line up with TRBD1. TRBV23-1 carries the ORF label, with uncertain function. This CDR3 has 13 amino acids. The V gene end was trimmed by 6 bases and the J gene end by 8 bases; junction bases not matched to a gene: 7. The CDR3 DNA reads as TGCGCCAGCAGCCCACAGGGGGCAGAGGGCTACACCTTC. It translates to CASSPQGAEGYTF.

V and J are TRBV4-1 and TRBJ2-7, with 7 bases that match TRBD2. The germline V gene has CDR1 MGHRA and CDR2 YSYEKL. J was trimmed by 7 bases and V by 2 bases; bases with no gene match: 11. This CDR3 spans 15 amino acids. This CDR3 reads CASSQLTSIPGEQYF. Written as DNA, the CDR3 is TGCGCCAGCAGCCAACTGACTAGCATCCCGGGTGAGCAGTACTTC.

The rearrangement joins TRBV28 to TRBJ2-2; D is uncertain. V was clipped by 5 bases and J by 2 bases, with 15 bases between them. The CDR3 has 16 amino acids. Germline CDR1 MDHEN, CDR2 SYDVKM. CDR3 sequence reads: CASSASRGGNTGELFF. For the CDR3, the DNA is TGTGCCAGCAGTGCTTCTCGAGGCGGCAACACCGGGGAGCTGTTTTTT.

The chain is built from TRBV11-3 and TRBJ2-7; tentative D call: TRBD1 (6 bases). V was cut by 5 bases and J by 3 bases, with 17 bases left in between. Germline loops: CDR1 SGHNT, CDR2 YENEEA. This CDR3 is 15 amino acids long. Written as DNA, the CDR3 is TGTGCCAGCAGCAAAACGCCGGGACAACTCTACGAGCAGTACTTC. Amino acids: CASSKTPGQLYEQYF.

The chain uses TRBV29-1 and TRBJ2-7, with a possible D match to TRBD2 (5 bases). The CDR3 extends over 11 amino acids. The V and J ends lost 7 bases and 7 bases respectively, with 14 bases between them. Per germline, CDR1 SQVTM and CDR2 ANQGSEA. The CDR3 DNA sequence: TGCAGCGCCGGGATCGGTGGGGAGCAGTACTTC. Translating it yields CSAGIGGEQYF.

This chain joins TRBV4-2 and TRBJ2-5, with 10 positions matching TRBD2. The length of the CDR3 is 16 residues. Trimming cost V 0 bases and J 4 bases; bases outside gene matches: 5. Per the germline V gene, CDR1 is LGHNA and CDR2 is YNFKEQ. DNA of the CDR3: TGTGCCAGCAGCCAAGATAGGACTAGCGGAGTAGAGACCCAGTACTTC. Protein sequence: CASSQDRTSGVETQYF.

This chain joins TRBV10-1 and TRBJ2-7; 10 bases fit TRBD1. This CDR3 region has 18 residues. The V gene end was trimmed by 4 bases and the J gene end by 8 bases; junction bases not matched to a gene: 20. Germline V gives CDR1 WNHNN, CDR2 SYGVQD (reference sequence). CDR3: CASSVGTGASSGVTKQYF. The CDR3 bases are TGCGCCAGCAGTGTTGGGACAGGGGCTTCTTCCGGAGTTACGAAGCAGTACTTC.